The T cell receptor (beta chain) described here comes from a study of T cells of healthy individuals. This clonotype was observed at least ten times. CDR3 size: 14 residues. V gave up 5 bases and J gave up 7 bases; unmatched junction bases: 9. Germline V lookup: CDR1 SGHTA, CDR2 FQGNSA. MiXCR was run by TCRdb on the 5' RACE reads, yielding one entry per CDR3 protein. The data contain more than 85,000 distinct CDR3 sequences, 15% to 20% of them singletons. This clonotype was obtained from a human donor in good health. The genes are TRBV7-2 and TRBJ1-1; TRBD1 aligns across 8 bases. The CDR3 loop is CASSPSGGSGEAFF. CDR3 DNA: TGTGCCAGCAGCCCGTCAGGGGGCTCGGGTGAAGCTTTCTTT.